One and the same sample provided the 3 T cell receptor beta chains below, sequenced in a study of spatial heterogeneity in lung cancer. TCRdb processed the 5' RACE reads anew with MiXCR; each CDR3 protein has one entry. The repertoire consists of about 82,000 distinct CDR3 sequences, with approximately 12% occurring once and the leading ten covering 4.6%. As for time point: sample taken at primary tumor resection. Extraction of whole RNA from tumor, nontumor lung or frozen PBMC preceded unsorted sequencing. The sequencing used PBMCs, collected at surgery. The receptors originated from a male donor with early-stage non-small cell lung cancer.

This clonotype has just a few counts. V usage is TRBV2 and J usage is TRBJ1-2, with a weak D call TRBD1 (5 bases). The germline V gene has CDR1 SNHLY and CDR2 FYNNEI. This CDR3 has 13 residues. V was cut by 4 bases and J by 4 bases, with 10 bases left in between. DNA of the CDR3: TGTGCCAGCAGTGTGGGGGATTTCTATGGCTACACCTTC. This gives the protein CASSVGDFYGYTF.

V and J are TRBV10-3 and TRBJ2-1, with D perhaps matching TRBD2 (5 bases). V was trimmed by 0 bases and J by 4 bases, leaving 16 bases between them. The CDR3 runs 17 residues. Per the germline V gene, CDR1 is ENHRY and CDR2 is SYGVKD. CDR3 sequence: CAISESLGQRSYNEQFF. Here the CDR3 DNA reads TGTGCCATCAGTGAGTCCCTGGGCCAGCGGAGTTACAATGAGCAGTTCTTC.

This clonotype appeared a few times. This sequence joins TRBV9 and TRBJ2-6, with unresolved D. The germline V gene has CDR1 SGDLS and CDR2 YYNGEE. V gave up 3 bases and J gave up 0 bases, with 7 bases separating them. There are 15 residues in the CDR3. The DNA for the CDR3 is TGTGCCAGCAGCGCGTCAGGCTCTGGGGCCAACGTCCTGACTTTC. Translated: CASSASGSGANVLTF.